The T cell receptor beta chain described here comes from a study of cytomegalovirus exposure and HLA in healthy donors. General study findings and limits: TRBV6-2, TRBV6-3 and other indistinguishable V segments were excluded. Across donors, sequencing depth was assumed by presence/absence analyses to be roughly uniform.

The CDR3 loop spans 13 amino acids. The ends were cut back, 11 bases at V and 4 bases at J, with 17 bases in the middle. Per the germline V gene, CDR1 is KGHSH and CDR2 is LQKENI. This clone was seen a few times. The antigen is not known. Vbeta (60) and Jbeta (13) primers were used in the PCR. Sequencing used immunoSEQ multiplex PCR; TCRdb keeps in-frame clones, though not all of them. There are 150,000 to 200,000 clones in the sample; approximately 85% occur only once, and about 1.7% lies in the top ten. This chain connects TRBV18 to TRBJ1-1; maybe TRBD1 (5 bases). The sequenced sample was PBMCs. This sequence was found in a man aged 18 to 29 in good health and CMV-seronegative. The CDR3 sequence is CASVGGGGTEAFF. The CDR3 nucleotides are TGTGCCTCCGTCGGGGGGGGTGGCACTGAAGCTTTCTTT.